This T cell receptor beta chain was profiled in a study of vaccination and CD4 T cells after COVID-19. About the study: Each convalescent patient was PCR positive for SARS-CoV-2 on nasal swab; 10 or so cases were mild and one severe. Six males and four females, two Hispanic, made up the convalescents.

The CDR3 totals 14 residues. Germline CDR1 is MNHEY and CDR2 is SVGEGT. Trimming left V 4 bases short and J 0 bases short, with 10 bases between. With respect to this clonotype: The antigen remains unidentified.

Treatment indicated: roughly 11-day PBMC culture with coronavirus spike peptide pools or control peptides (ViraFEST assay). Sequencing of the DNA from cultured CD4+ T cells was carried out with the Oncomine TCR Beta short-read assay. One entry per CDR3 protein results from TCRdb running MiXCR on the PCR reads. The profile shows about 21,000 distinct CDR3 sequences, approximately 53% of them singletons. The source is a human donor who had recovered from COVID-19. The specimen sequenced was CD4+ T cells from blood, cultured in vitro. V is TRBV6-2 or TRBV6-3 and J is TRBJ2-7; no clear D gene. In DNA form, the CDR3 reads TGTGCCAGCAGTTGGCGGTTTGGCTCCTACGAGCAGTACTTC. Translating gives CASSWRFGSYEQYF.